This T cell receptor beta chain was sequenced for a study of T cell responses to AZD1222 COVID-19 vaccine. General study points: A rise in Spike-specific TCR breadth and depth followed two AZD1222 doses. Repertoires were obtained only post-peak T cell response. In a largely white British group with more females than males, clonal diversity was possibly underestimated.

Profiled with immunoSEQ multiplex PCR; TCRdb holds only in-frame clones, not every one. The table includes around 130,000 clones, 75% to 90% detected once. Per germline, CDR1 SGHRS and CDR2 YFSETQ. V lost 1 base to trimming and J lost 6 bases, with 13 bases between them. This CDR3 comprises 14 residues. Of note for this clone: Antigen specificity is unknown.

The chain employs TRBV5-1 and TRBJ1-2; D may be TRBD1 (6 bases). The material sequenced was peripheral blood, taken on day 0 of AZD1222 vaccination. The sequence was obtained from an adult in good health. In DNA, the CDR3 is TGCGCCAGCAGCTTGATAGGGGGAGGGGATGGCTACACCTTC. Protein sequence: CASSLIGGGDGYTF.